This T cell receptor (beta chain) is drawn from a study of T cells in Graves' hyperthyroidism and ophthalmopathy. This clonotype was seen many times. Trimming removed 1 base from V and 3 bases from J, with 10 bases in between. Germline-derived CDR1 and CDR2 are LNHNV and YYDKDF (reference sequence). The CDR3 extends over 14 amino acids. Amplified TCR beta CDR3 regions derived from RNA transcripts. TCR CDR3 regions were first amplified by RT-PCR with HTBI primers. TCRdb recomputed calls from the multiplex PCR reads with MiXCR, one row per CDR3 protein. Of 360,000 or so distinct CDR3 sequences listed, approximately 20% are singletons.

The sequenced sample consisted of blood. The clonotype comes from a woman younger than 35 with Graves' hyperthyroidism. The V and J genes are TRBV15 and TRBJ2-7; D is possibly TRBD2 (5 bases). DNA of the CDR3: TGTGCCACCAGCAGAGTCGAGGGAATCTACGAGCAGTACTTC. This codes for CATSRVEGIYEQYF.